There are a few counts of the clone carrying this T cell receptor beta chain. This sample was included in a study of blood T cell repertoires in COVID-19. Overall study: Whether acute or convalescent, the COVID-19 samples came from the United States, Italy and Spain.

Clones were read by immunoSEQ multiplex PCR, and TCRdb kept only the in-frame ones, dropping some. This table has over 140,000 clones, 77% appearing once. CDR3 length equals 15 residues. The J segment lost 4 bases and the V segment lost 6 bases, leaving 11 bases of the junction unmatched. Germline CDR1 MDHEN, CDR2 SYDVKM. The clonotype comes from a woman between 45 and 60 years old with active or convalescent COVID-19. This rearrangement joins TRBV28 to TRBJ1-2, with 7 bases identical to TRBD1. Sample: peripheral blood. Here the CDR3 reads CASRSNRGDIYGYTF. The CDR3 DNA follows: TGTGCCAGCAGATCAAACAGGGGCGACATCTATGGCTACACCTTC.